The subject of this entry is one TCR beta chain. Antigen unknown. This entry is derived from a study of early stage breast cancer tumors. Study-level points and caveats: Enriched TCRB sequences shared across patients were mostly commonly generated sequences.

Produced via immunoSEQ multiplex PCR; TCRdb's table is partial and in-frame only. The data contain more than 60,000 clones, 79% of them singletons. Sample: blood. The receptor's source is a person aged 60 to 70 with breast cancer.

CDR3 sequence reads: CASSTRDSHEAFF. In DNA, the CDR3 is TGTGCCAGCAGTACCCGTGACAGTCATGAAGCTTTCTTT. The chain is built from TRBV28 and TRBJ1-1, with D possibly matching TRBD1 (5 bases). Germline V gene sequence: CDR1 MDHEN, CDR2 SYDVKM. This CDR3 region has 13 residues. Trimming pared 5 bases from V and 7 bases from J, leaving 14 bases between. The variable domain in full, completed from reference TRBV28 and TRBJ1-1, reads DVKVTQSSRYLVKRTGEKVFLECVQDMDHENMFWYRQDPGLGLRLIYFSYDVKMKEKGDIPEGYSVSREKKERFSLILESASTNQTSMYLCASSTRDSHEAFFGQGTRLTVV.